These 12 T cell receptor beta chains were sequenced from one sample in a study of blood T cell repertoires in COVID-19. Some clones are missing from TCRdb's copy, which holds only in-frame ones; the method was immunoSEQ multiplex PCR. Altogether more than 200,000 clones are present, 82% being singletons, with the ten largest covering 4.9%. What was sequenced was peripheral blood. The receptors shown here come from a woman at least 80 years old with active or convalescent COVID-19.

This clone showed up just once. The chain carries TRBV6-5 and TRBJ1-4; 9 bases are shared with TRBD1. CDR1 and CDR2 (germline): MNHEY, SVGAGI. V trimming: 2 bases; J trimming: 7 bases; junction bases outside the gene matches: 5. This CDR3 spans 15 amino acids. CDR3 residues: CASSYAGTGSEKLFF. The CDR3 bases are TGTGCCAGCAGTTACGCCGGGACAGGGAGTGAAAAACTGTTTTTT.

To note about this clone: This CDR3 is also generated by other DNA sequences in the sample. The rearrangement links TRBV24-1 to TRBJ1-4; D is possibly TRBD1 (5 bases). This CDR3 contains 13 residues. Germline loops: CDR1 KGHDR, CDR2 SFDVKD. The germline V and J ends were trimmed by 0 bases and 7 bases, with 5 bases remaining between them. The CDR3 coding sequence is TGTGCCACCAGTGATTTGACAGGTGAAAAACTGTTTTTT. Translated: CATSDLTGEKLFF.

The chain uses TRBV5-1 and TRBJ1-3, with 7 positions matching TRBD1. The CDR3 spans 16 residues. Germline CDR1 and CDR2: SGHRS and YFSETQ. Trimming took 1 base from V and 0 from J; bases not matched to a gene: 4. The DNA for the CDR3 is TGCGCCAGCAGCTTGTGGACAGGCCTCTCTGGAAACACCATATATTTT. Translated, it gives CASSLWTGLSGNTIYF.

The rearrangement links TRBV28 to TRBJ2-5; 9 nucleotides line up with TRBD2. V trimming: 8 bases; J trimming: 5 bases; junction bases outside the gene matches: 6. This CDR3 has 13 amino acids. Germline V gives CDR1 MDHEN, CDR2 SYDVKM. The CDR3, as DNA: TGTGCCAGCTGGGGAGCGGGAGGTGAGACCCAGTACTTC. Translation gives CASWGAGGETQYF. The full variable domain, rest sourced from reference TRBV28 and TRBJ2-5, is DVKVTQSSRYLVKRTGEKVFLECVQDMDHENMFWYRQDPGLGLRLIYFSYDVKMKEKGDIPEGYSVSREKKERFSLILESASTNQTSMYLCASWGAGGETQYFGPGTRLLVL.

This rearrangement joins TRBV19 to TRBJ2-5, with a weak D call TRBD1 (6 bases). The CDR3 extends over 15 amino acids. V dropped 5 bases and J dropped 5 bases, with 18 bases sitting between them. Germline lookup yields CDR1 LNHDA and CDR2 SQIVND (reference sequence). CDR3 in DNA: TGTGCCAGTAGTTCCGGACAGACGGTCGGGGAGACCCAGTACTTC. This encodes CASSSGQTVGETQYF.

The chain uses TRBV27 and TRBJ1-6; TRBD1 aligns across 9 bases. The CDR3 runs 14 residues. Germline loops: CDR1 MNHEY, CDR2 SMNVEV (reference sequence). Trimming cost V 6 bases and J 9 bases; bases outside gene matches: 6. The CDR3 reads CASSVGQGSSPLHF. The CDR3 DNA sequence: TGTGCCAGCAGCGTAGGACAGGGGAGTTCACCCCTCCACTTT.

V and J are TRBV2 and TRBJ2-5, with D unresolved. The CDR3 sequence is 12 residues long. Germline assignment: CDR1 SNHLY and CDR2 FYNNEI. V was shortened by 7 bases and J by 5 bases, with 11 bases between the two germline ends. DNA for the CDR3: TGTGCCAGCACTCTGGAGCAGGAGACCCAGTACTTC. This gives the protein CASTLEQETQYF.

This clone was recorded once. This chain connects TRBV19 to TRBJ2-3; D uncertain. This CDR3 has 13 amino acids. The V and J ends lost 5 bases and 3 bases respectively, with 9 bases between them. Per the germline V gene, CDR1 is LNHDA and CDR2 is SQIVND (reference sequence). The CDR3 sequence is CASSSTATDTQYF. DNA of the CDR3: TGTGCCAGTAGTTCTACAGCAACAGATACGCAGTATTTT.

Of note for this clone: The same CDR3 arises from other DNA sequences in this sample as well. This rearrangement joins TRBV29-1 to TRBJ2-3; TRBD1 aligns across 9 bases. In germline, CDR1 is SQVTM, CDR2 ANQGSEA. The CDR3 consists of 12 residues. The ends lost 6 bases at V and 3 bases at J; junction bases unmatched: 1. The CDR3 loop reads CSVGQGTDTQYF. The CDR3 DNA sequence: TGCAGCGTCGGACAGGGGACAGATACGCAGTATTTT.

This chain uses TRBV27 with TRBJ2-5; TRBD1 aligns across 10 bases. The CDR3 runs to 14 residues. CDR1 and CDR2 (germline): MNHEY, SMNVEV (reference sequence). Unmatched junction bases numbered 10, after V lost 6 bases and J lost 9 bases. This CDR3 reads CASRSGTGVGAQYF. The CDR3 bases are TGTGCCAGCAGATCCGGGACAGGGGTCGGCGCCCAGTACTTC.

The chain employs TRBV7-9 and TRBJ1-1, with D possibly being TRBD1 (5 bases). Germline V gives CDR1 SEHNR, CDR2 FQNEAQ (reference sequence). This CDR3 is 14 amino acids long. The V end lost 4 bases, the J end lost 5 bases, and 14 bases lay between the germline ends. In nucleotides, the CDR3 is TGTGCCAGCAGCTCACAACAGGTGACTACTGAAGCTTTCTTT. Translation: CASSSQQVTTEAFF.

This clone appeared a few times. This chain links TRBV30 with TRBJ1-5; possibly TRBD1 for D (6 bases). Per germline, CDR1 GTSNPN and CDR2 SVGIG (reference sequence). The CDR3 contains 14 residues. The V and J ends lost 3 bases and 6 bases respectively, with 15 bases between them. The CDR3 is CAWSRTGLGQPQHF. In DNA, the CDR3 is TGTGCCTGGAGCAGAACAGGGTTGGGTCAGCCCCAGCATTTT.